This TCR beta chain was sequenced in a study of regulatory T cells in long-lasting Graves disease. Study context: Less than 3 months of antithyroid drugs had been taken by newly diagnosed Graves' patients.

In its sample, this clonotype was seen many times. V shed 6 bases, J shed 9 bases, and the junction held 14 bases outside the gene matches. In germline, CDR1 is DFQATT, CDR2 SNEGSKA (reference sequence). The CDR3 contains 14 residues. iRepertoire HTBI primers and Arm-PCR of CDR3 regions built TCR beta libraries. TCRdb fed the multiplex PCR reads into MiXCR, producing one record per CDR3 protein. The profile shows about 240,000 distinct CDR3 sequences, about 19% of them singletons. The time point denotes: newly diagnosed GD, antithyroid drugs for less than 3 months. Extracted PBMC RNA gave rise to the TCR library. Diagnoses of Graves' disease were made by American Thyroid Association guidelines.

The source is a female donor with Graves disease. J is TRBJ2-1 and V is TRBV20-1; 7 bases agree with TRBD1. This specimen was peripheral blood mononuclear cells (PBMCs), taken at new diagnosis, from a patient treated with antithyroid drugs. The CDR3 nucleotides are TGCAGTGCAAGTCCTTCCGGGACAGTCATTGAGCAGTTCTTC. This codes for CSASPSGTVIEQFF.